The present T cell receptor (beta chain) was sequenced within a study of regulatory T cells in long-lasting Graves disease. Investigators prepared the TCR beta libraries by applying iRepertoire HTBI primers and Arm-PCR of CDR3 regions. TCRdb reanalysed the multiplex PCR reads using MiXCR and keeps one entry per CDR3 protein. Of hundreds of thousands of distinct CDR3 sequences listed, 16% are singletons. In its sample, this clonotype was seen many times. Germline V gene sequence: CDR1 SGHAT, CDR2 FQNNGV. With 7 bases removed from V and 0 bases from J, the gap between germline ends came to 15 bases. The CDR3 consists of 15 residues. The time point: newly diagnosed GD, antithyroid drugs for less than 3 months. PBMC RNA served as the TCR library source. This sample was shared with a second study, whose subject was T cells in Graves' hyperthyroidism and ophthalmopathy.

This sequence joins TRBV11-2 and TRBJ1-1; D remains ambiguous. This TCR came from a woman aged 25 to 39 with Graves disease. The specimen was peripheral blood mononuclear cells (PBMCs), collected at new diagnosis, from a patient treated with antithyroid drugs. CDR3 loop: CASKQRGAMNTEAFF. The CDR3 bases are TGTGCCAGCAAACAACGGGGAGCCATGAACACTGAAGCTTTCTTT. The whole variable domain, remainder taken from reference TRBV11-2 and TRBJ1-1, is EAGVAQSPRYKIIEKRQSVAFWCNPISGHATLYWYQQILGQGPKLLIQFQNNGVVDDSQLPKDRFSAERLKGVDSTLKIQPAKLEDSAVYLCASKQRGAMNTEAFFGQGTRLTVV.